This T cell receptor (beta chain) derives from a study of blood T cell repertoires in COVID-19. The wider study: Italy, Spain and the United States were the sources of the convalescent and acute COVID-19 samples.

In the original processing: From reference gene primer amplification, estimates of nucleated cell counts were derived. Profiled with immunoSEQ multiplex PCR; TCRdb holds only in-frame clones, not every one. That table supplies the V and J calls and clone size; D and trimming were determined from the DNA. The data hold 120,000 or so clones, with about 85% observed a single time. The sequence came from an elderly man with active or convalescent COVID-19. Sequenced input: peripheral blood.

CDR3 nucleotides: TGTGCCAGCGGAACAGGGCTCCCCTCAGAGCCCCAGCATTTT. This gives the protein CASGTGLPSEPQHF. The rearrangement links TRBV6-5 to TRBJ1-5, with D possibly matching TRBD1 (6 bases). The CDR3 is 14 amino acids. The germline CDR1 and CDR2 sequences are MNHEY and SVGAGI. Trimming stripped 8 bases from V and 8 bases from J, with 19 bases between.